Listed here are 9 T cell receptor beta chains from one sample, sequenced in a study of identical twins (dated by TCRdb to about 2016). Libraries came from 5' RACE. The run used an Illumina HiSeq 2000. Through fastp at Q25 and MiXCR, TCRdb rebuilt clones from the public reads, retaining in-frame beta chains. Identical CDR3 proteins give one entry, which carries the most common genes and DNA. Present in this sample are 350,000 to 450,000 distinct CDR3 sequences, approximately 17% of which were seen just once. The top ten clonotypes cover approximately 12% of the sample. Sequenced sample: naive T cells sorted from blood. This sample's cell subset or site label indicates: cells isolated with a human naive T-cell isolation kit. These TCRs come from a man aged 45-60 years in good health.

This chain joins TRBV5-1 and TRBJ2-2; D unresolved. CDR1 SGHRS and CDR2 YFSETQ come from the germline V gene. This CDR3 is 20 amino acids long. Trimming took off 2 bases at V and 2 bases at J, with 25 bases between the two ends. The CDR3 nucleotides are TGCGCCAGCAGCTTTCGAACCCGTTCAGGACGTCCTTTAAACACCGGGGAGCTGTTTTTT. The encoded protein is CASSFRTRSGRPLNTGELFF.

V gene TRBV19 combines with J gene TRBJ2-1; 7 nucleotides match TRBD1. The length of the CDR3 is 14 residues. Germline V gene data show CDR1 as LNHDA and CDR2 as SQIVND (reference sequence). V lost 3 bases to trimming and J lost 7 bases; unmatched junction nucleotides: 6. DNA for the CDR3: TGTGCCAGTAGTATCCGGGACAGCAATAATGAGCAGTTCTTC. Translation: CASSIRDSNNEQFF.

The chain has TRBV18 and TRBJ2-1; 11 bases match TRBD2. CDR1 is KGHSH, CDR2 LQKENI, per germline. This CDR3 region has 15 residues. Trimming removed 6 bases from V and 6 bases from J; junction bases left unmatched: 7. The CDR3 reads CASSPTSGSGNEQFF. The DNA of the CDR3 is TGTGCCAGCTCGCCTACTAGCGGGAGCGGCAATGAGCAGTTCTTC.

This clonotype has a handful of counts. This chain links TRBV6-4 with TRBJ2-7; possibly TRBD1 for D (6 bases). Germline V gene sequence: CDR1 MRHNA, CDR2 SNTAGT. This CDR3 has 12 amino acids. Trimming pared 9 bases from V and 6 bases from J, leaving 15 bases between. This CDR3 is CARLDRWGEQYF. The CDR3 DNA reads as TGTGCCAGGTTGGACAGATGGGGCGAGCAGTACTTC.

CDR3 loop: CALGQSYEQYF. CDR3 sequence (DNA): TGTGCCTTGGGACAGAGCTACGAGCAGTACTTC. The chain joins TRBV30 to TRBJ2-7; 7 bases match TRBD1. The V gene's germline CDR1 is GTSNPN and CDR2 SVGIG (reference sequence). J gave up 3 bases and V 7 bases, and 3 bases lay outside the gene matches. The CDR3 loop spans 11 amino acids.

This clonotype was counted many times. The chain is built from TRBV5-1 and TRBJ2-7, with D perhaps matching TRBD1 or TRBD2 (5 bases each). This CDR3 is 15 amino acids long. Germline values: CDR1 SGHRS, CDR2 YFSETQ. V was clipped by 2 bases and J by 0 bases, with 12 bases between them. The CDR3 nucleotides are TGCGCCAGCAGCTTCTTCCGGGACGGCTCCTACGAGCAGTACTTC. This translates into CASSFFRDGSYEQYF.

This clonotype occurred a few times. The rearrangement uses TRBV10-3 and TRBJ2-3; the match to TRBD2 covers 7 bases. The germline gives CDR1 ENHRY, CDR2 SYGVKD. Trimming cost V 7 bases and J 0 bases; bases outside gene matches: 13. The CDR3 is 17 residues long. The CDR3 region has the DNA TGTGCCATCAAGGCCCGAGCTAGCGGAATTAGCACAGATACGCAGTATTTT. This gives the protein CAIKARASGISTDTQYF.

CDR3 coding DNA: TGTGCCAGCAGTCTATTGGAGGGCCAGCCCCAGCATTTT. Amino acids: CASSLLEGQPQHF. The genes are TRBV12-3 or TRBV12-4 and TRBJ1-5, with D hard to call. CDR3 length: 13 residues. V lost 5 bases and J 7 bases, leaving 12 bases between the germline ends.

The CDR3 coding sequence is TGCAGCGTCGGGTTGGATACGCAGTATTTT. Protein product: CSVGLDTQYF. The chain couples TRBV29-1 to TRBJ2-3; D is uncertain. The V end lost 6 bases, the J end lost 6 bases, and 7 bases lay between the germline ends. Germline-derived CDR1 and CDR2 are SQVTM and ANQGSEA. CDR3 length: 10 amino acids.